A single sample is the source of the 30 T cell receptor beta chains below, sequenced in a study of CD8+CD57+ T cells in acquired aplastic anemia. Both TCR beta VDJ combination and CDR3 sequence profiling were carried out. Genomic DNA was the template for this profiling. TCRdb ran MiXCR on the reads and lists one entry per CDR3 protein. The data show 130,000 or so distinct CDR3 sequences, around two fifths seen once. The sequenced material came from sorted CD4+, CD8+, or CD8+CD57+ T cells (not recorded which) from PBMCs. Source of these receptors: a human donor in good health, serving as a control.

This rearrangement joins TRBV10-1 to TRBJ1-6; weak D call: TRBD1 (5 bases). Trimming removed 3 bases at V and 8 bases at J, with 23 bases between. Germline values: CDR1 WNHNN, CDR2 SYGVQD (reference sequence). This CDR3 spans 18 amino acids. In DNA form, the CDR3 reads TGCGCCAGCAGTGACCCCAGGGTAGTGGCCTACCTCGATTCACCCCTCCACTTT. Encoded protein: CASSDPRVVAYLDSPLHF.

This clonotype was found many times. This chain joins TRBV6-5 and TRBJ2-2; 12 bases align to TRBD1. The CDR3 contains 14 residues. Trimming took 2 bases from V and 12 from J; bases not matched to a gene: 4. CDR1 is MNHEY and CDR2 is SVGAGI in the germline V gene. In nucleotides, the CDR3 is TGTGCCAGCAGTTACGGGACAGGGGGCGGTCAGCTGTTTTTT. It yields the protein CASSYGTGGGQLFF.

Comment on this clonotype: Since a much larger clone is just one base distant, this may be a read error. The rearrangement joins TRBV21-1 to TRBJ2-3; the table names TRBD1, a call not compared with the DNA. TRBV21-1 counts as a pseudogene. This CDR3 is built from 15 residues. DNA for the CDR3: TGTGCCAGCAGCGCGCCGGGACCGGCTCCCGATACGCAGTATTTT. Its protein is CASSAPGPAPDTQYF.

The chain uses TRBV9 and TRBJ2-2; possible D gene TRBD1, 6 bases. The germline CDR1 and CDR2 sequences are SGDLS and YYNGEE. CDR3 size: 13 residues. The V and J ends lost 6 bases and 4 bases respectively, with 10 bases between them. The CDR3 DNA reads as TGTGCCAGCACAGGGGTAGCCACCGGGGAGCTGTTTTTT. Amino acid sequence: CASTGVATGELFF.

The CDR3 DNA reads TGTGCCAGCAGTCCTGAGCCCAATGCCCAGGACACCGGGGAGCTGTTTTTT. Encoded protein: CASSPEPNAQDTGELFF. J is TRBJ2-2 and V is TRBV12-3 or TRBV12-4; unclear D gene. The V gene lost 5 bases and the J gene lost 3 bases, with 19 bases spanning the gap. There are 17 residues in the CDR3.

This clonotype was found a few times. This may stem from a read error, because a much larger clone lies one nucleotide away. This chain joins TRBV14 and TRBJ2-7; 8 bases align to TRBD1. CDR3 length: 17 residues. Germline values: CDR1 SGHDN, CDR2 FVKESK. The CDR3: CASSPTTGALISYERYF. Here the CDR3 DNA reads TGTGCCAGCAGCCCAACGACAGGGGCCCTAATATCCTACGAGCGGTACTTC.

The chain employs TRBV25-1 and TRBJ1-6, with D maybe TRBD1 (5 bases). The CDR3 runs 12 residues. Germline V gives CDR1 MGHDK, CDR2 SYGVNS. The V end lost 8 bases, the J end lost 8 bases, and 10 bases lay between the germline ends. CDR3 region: CASGRADSPLHF. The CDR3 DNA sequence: TGTGCCAGCGGCAGGGCCGATTCACCCCTCCACTTT.

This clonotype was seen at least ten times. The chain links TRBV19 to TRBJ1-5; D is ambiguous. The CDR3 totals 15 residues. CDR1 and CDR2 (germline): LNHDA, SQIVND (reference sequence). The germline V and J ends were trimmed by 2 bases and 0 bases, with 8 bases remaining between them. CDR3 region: CASSIRWGSNQPQHF. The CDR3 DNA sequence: TGTGCCAGTAGTATACGTTGGGGTAGCAATCAGCCCCAGCATTTT.

CDR3 residues: CASSQTRDRLKFRTQYF. The CDR3 coding sequence is TGTGCCAGCAGCCAAACTAGGGACAGGTTAAAATTTCGGACCCAGTACTTC. This chain uses TRBV3-1 with TRBJ2-5; 8 nucleotides align to TRBD1. V was clipped by 2 bases and J by 7 bases; unmatched bases: 15. This CDR3 has 17 amino acids. Germline CDR1 LGHDT, CDR2 YNNKEL (reference sequence).

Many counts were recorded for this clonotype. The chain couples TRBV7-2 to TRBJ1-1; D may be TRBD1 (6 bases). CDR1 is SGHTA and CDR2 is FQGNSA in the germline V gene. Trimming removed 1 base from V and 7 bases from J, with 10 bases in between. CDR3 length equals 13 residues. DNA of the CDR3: TGTGCCAGCAGCTTAGAGGGGGACCGTGAAGCTTTCTTT. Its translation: CASSLEGDREAFF.

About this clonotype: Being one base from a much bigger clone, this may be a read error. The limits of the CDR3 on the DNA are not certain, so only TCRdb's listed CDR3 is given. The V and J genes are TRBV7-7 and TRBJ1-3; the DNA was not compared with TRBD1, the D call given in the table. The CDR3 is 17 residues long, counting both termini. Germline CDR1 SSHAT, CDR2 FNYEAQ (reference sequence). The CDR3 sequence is CTSSTSGGGAFGNTIYF.

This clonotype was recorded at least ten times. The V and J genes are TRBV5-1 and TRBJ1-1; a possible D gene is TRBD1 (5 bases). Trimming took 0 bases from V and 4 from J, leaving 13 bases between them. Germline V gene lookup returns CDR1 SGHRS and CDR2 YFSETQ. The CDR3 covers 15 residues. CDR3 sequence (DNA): TGCGCCAGCAGCTTGGCCTTTCAGGGAGGCACTGAAGCTTTCTTT. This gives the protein CASSLAFQGGTEAFF.

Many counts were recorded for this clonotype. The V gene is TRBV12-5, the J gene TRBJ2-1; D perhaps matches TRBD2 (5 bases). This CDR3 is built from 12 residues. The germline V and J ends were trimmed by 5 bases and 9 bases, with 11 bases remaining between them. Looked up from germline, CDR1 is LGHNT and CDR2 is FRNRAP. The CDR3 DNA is TGTGCTAGTGGTCAATTGGAGGCTGAGCAGTTCTTC. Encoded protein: CASGQLEAEQFF. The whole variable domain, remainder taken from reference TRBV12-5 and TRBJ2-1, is DARVTQTPRHKVTEMGQEVTMRCQPILGHNTVFWYRQTMMQGLELLAYFRNRAPLDDSGMPKDRFSAEMPDATLATLKIQPSEPRDSAVYFCASGQLEAEQFFGPGTRLTVL.

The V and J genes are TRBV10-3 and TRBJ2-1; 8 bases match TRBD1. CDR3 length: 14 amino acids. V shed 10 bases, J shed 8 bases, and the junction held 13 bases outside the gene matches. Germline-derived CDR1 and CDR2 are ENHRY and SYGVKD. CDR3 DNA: TGTGCCAACAAAGGACAGGGTGAAGGCTATGAGCAGTTCTTC. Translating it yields CANKGQGEGYEQFF.

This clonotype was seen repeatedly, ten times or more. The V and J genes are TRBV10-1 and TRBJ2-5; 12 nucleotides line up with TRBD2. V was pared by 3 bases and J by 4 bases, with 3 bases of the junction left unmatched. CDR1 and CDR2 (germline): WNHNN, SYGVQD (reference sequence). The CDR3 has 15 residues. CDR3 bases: TGCGCCAGCAGTGATCGACTAGCGGGAGTAGAGACCCAGTACTTC. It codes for CASSDRLAGVETQYF.

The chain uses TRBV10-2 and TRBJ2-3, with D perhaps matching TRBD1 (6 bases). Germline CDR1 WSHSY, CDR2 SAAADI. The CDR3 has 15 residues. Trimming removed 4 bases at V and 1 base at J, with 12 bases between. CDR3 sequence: CASSGKQGRTDTQYF. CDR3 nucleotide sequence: TGCGCCAGCAGTGGAAAACAGGGCCGCACAGATACGCAGTATTTT.

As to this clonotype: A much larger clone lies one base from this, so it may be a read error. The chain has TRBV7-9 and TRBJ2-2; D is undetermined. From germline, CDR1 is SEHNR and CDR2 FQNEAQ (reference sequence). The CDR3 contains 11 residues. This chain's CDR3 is CANSNTGELFF. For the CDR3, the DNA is TGCGCCAACTCCAACACCGGGGAGCTGTTTTTT.

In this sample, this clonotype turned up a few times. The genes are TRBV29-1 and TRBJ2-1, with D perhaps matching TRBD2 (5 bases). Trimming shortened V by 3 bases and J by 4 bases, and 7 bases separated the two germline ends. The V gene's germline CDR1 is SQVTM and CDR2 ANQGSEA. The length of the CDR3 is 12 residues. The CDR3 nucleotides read TGCAGCGTTGAGGGAGCGTACAATGAGCAGTTCTTC. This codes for CSVEGAYNEQFF.

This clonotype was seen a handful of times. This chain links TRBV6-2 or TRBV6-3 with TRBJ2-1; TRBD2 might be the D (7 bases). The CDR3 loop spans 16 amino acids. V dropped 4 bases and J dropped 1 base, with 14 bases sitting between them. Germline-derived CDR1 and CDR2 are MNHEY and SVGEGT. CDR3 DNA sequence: TGTGCCAGCAGTTTCTCCGGGGGGCGATCCTACAATGAGCAGTTCTTC. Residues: CASSFSGGRSYNEQFF.

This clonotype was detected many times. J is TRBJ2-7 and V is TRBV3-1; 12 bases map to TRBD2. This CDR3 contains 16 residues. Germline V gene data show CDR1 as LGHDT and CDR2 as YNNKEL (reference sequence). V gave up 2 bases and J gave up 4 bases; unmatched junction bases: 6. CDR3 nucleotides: TGTGCCAGCAGCCAACCGGGACTAGCGGGCAAGTACGAGCAGTACTTC. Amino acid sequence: CASSQPGLAGKYEQYF.

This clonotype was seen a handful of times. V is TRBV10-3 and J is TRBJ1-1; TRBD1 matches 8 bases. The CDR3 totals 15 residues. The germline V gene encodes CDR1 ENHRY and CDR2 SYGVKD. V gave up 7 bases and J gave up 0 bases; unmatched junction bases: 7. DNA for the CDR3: TGTGCCATCAAAGGGCAGGGGGCACTGAACACTGAAGCTTTCTTT. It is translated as CAIKGQGALNTEAFF.

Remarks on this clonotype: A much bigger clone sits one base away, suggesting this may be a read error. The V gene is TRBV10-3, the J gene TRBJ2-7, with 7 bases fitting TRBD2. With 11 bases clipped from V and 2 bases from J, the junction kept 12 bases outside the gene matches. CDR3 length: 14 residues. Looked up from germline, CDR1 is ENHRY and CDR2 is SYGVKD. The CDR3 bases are TGTGCCGGCAGTGAAGCGGGGAACGCCTACGAGCAGTACTTC. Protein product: CAGSEAGNAYEQYF.

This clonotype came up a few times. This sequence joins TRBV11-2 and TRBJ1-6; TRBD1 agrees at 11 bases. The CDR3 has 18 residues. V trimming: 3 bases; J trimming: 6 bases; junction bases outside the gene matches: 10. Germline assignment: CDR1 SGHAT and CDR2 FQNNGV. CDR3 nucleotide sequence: TGTGCCAGCAGCTTCGGGACAGGGGGATTGAGGGTTAATTCACCCCTCCACTTT. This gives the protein CASSFGTGGLRVNSPLHF.

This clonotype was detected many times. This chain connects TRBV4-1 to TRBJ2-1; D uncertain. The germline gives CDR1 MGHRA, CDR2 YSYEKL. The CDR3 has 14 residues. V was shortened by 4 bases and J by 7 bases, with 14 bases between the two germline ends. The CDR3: CASSPVNNPNEQFF. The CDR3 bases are TGCGCCAGCAGCCCCGTCAATAACCCAAATGAGCAGTTCTTC.

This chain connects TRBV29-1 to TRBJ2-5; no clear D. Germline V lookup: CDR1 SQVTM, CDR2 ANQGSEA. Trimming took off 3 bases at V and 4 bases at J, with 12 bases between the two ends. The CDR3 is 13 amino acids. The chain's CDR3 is CSVEWGIGETQYF. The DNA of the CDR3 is TGCAGCGTTGAGTGGGGTATCGGAGAGACCCAGTACTTC.

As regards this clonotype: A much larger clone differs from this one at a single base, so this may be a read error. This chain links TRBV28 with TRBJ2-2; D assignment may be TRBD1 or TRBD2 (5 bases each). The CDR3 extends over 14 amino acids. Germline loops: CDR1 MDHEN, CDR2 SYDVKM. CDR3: CASRRGPNTGELLF. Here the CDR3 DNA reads TGTGCCAGCAGGAGGGGTCCGAACACCGGGGAGCTGCTTTTT.

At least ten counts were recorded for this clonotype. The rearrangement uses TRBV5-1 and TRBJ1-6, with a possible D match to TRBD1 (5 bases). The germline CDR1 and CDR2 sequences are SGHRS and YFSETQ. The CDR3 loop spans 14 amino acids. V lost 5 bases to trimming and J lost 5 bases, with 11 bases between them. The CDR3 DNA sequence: TGCGCCAGCAGACCCAGGGCGGATAATTCACCCCTCCACTTT. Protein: CASRPRADNSPLHF.

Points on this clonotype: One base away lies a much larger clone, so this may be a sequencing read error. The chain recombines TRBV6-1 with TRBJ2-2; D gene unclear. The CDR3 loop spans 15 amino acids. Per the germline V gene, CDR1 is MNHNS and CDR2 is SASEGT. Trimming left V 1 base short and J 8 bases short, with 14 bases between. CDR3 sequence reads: CASSEVGMNGGELFF. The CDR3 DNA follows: TGTGCCAGCAGTGAAGTTGGGATGAACGGAGGGGAGCTGTTTTTT.

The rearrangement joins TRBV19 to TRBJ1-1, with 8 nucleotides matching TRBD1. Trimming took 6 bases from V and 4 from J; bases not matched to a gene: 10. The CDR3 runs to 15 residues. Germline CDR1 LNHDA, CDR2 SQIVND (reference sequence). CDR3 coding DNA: TGTGCCAGTAGCCCGTTGGACAGGGTGGCCACTGAAGCTTTCTTT. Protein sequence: CASSPLDRVATEAFF.

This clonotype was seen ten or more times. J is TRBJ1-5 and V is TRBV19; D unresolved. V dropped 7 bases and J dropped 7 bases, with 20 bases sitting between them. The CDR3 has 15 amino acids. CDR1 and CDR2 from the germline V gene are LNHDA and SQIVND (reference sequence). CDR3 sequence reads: CASTPRTVRGQPQHF. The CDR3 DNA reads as TGTGCCAGTACCCCCCGGACGGTTCGCGGACAGCCCCAGCATTTT.